This TCR beta chain was sequenced in a study of blood T cell repertoires in COVID-19. Study summary: Samples taken during acute and convalescent COVID-19 were collected in the United States, Italy and Spain. The cDNA or gDNA used as material had been derived from T cells, B-cell-depleted T cells, or PBMCs.

The V segment lost 0 bases and the J segment 5 bases; nucleotides outside the gene matches: 2. The CDR3 is 16 amino acids. Germline values: CDR1 SGHNT, CDR2 YYREEE (reference sequence). Original analysis: Amplified reference gene primers provided the basis for estimating nucleated cell counts. Generated by immunoSEQ multiplex PCR, the TCRdb table keeps only in-frame clones and is missing some. D and trimming were read from the DNA, whereas the V and J calls and clone size are those reported in that table. In the table there are over 350,000 clones, more than 85% of which are singletons. The chain is built from TRBV5-4 and TRBJ2-3, with TRBD2 matching 14 bases. Sequencing was carried out using peripheral blood. This receptor was taken from a young woman with acute or convalescent COVID-19. The CDR3 loop is CASSLGTSGGQDTQYF. The CDR3 coding sequence is TGTGCCAGCAGCTTGGGGACTAGCGGGGGGCAAGATACGCAGTATTTT.